This T cell receptor (beta chain) appears in the sequencing data of a study of T cells after somatic rescue of genetic block. The CDR3 contains 13 residues. Germline V gene sequence: CDR1 WNHNN, CDR2 SYGVQD (reference sequence). With 3 bases removed from V and 3 bases from J, the gap between germline ends came to 9 bases. This clone was counted a single time. The assay was immunoSEQ multiplex PCR, and TCRdb's table has in-frame clones only and misses some. This sample yields more than 12,000 clones, of which roughly three quarters are seen a single time; 27% belongs to the top ten. The source is a man younger than 35. The chain employs TRBV10-1 and TRBJ2-7; D not resolved. Sequenced input: peripheral blood mononuclear cells (PBMCs). CDR3 residues: CASSDSTDYEQYF. CDR3 nucleotides: TGCGCCAGCAGTGACTCGACGGACTACGAGCAGTACTTC.